The 19 T cell receptor beta chains presented below share a single source sample, sequenced in a study of shared T cell receptors in the human thymus. Profiled with immunoSEQ multiplex PCR; TCRdb holds only in-frame clones, not every one. The table includes approximately 760,000 clones, 80% to 90% detected once. The sample was also reused in another study, on human thymus T cells.

The specimen sequenced was thymocytes. These receptors were obtained from a girl younger than two with a congenital heart defect.

The rearrangement uses TRBV4-1 and TRBJ1-3; 8 bases match TRBD1. This CDR3 is built from 14 residues. V shed 1 base, J shed 8 bases, and the junction held 4 bases outside the gene matches. CDR1 and CDR2 from the germline V gene are MGHRA and YSYEKL. The CDR3 loop is CASSQGTGRDTIYF. As DNA, the CDR3 is TGCGCCAGCAGCCAAGGGACAGGGCGCGACACCATATATTTT.

V usage is TRBV4-1 and J usage is TRBJ1-5; D is ambiguous. The germline V and J ends were trimmed by 0 bases and 4 bases, with 13 bases remaining between them. This CDR3 is 16 amino acids long. The germline CDR1 and CDR2 sequences are MGHRA and YSYEKL. CDR3 in DNA: TGCGCCAGCAGCCAAGATTCTCCTAAATTAAATCAGCCCCAGCATTTT. It specifies CASSQDSPKLNQPQHF.

V is TRBV5-6 and J is TRBJ2-5; the match to TRBD1 covers 7 bases. The length of the CDR3 is 13 residues. Germline V gene data show CDR1 as SGHDT and CDR2 as YYEEEE. V shed 2 bases and J 4 bases; nucleotides not matched to a gene: 2. CDR3 residues: CASSLKGAETQYF. In nucleotides, the CDR3 is TGTGCCAGCAGCTTAAAGGGGGCAGAGACCCAGTACTTC.

A single count supports this clone. The chain has TRBV11-2 and TRBJ2-7, with D possibly matching TRBD1 (5 bases). This CDR3 has 14 residues. Per germline, CDR1 SGHAT and CDR2 FQNNGV. V shed 1 base and J shed 2 bases, with 9 bases lying between them. The CDR3 is CASSLVRQTYEQYF. CDR3 nucleotides: TGTGCCAGCAGCTTAGTTCGACAGACCTACGAGCAGTACTTC.

The chain has TRBV14 and TRBJ1-2; possibly TRBD1 for D (5 bases). The ends were cut back, 3 bases at V and 8 bases at J, with 25 bases in the middle. Per germline, CDR1 SGHDN and CDR2 FVKESK. The CDR3 sequence is 17 residues long. CDR3 in amino acids: CASSHRLGWGPQPGYTF. As DNA, the CDR3 is TGTGCCAGCAGCCACCGCCTAGGGTGGGGCCCTCAACCGGGCTACACCTTC.

The rearrangement uses TRBV10-3 and TRBJ2-7, with a possible D match to TRBD2 (7 bases). Germline V gene data show CDR1 as ENHRY and CDR2 as SYGVKD. The CDR3 spans 16 residues. V was trimmed by 6 bases and J by 4 bases, leaving 22 bases between them. The CDR3 nucleotides read TGTGCCATCAGAGTTCCGGGGGGCGAGAATAATTACGAGCAGTACTTC. As protein: CAIRVPGGENNYEQYF.

This clone has a single count. The J gene is TRBJ2-4, the V gene TRBV7-9, with D uncertain. Germline values: CDR1 SEHNR, CDR2 FQNEAQ (reference sequence). This CDR3 is built from 16 residues. Trimming took 4 bases from V and 3 from J, leaving 16 bases between them. The CDR3, as DNA: TGTGCCAGCAGCTCCGGTTCCCCATTTGGCAAAAACATTCAGTACTTC. Translated, it gives CASSSGSPFGKNIQYF.

The rearrangement links TRBV6-1 to TRBJ1-2, with a possible D match to TRBD1 (6 bases). V was cut by 4 bases and J by 2 bases, with 11 bases left in between. This CDR3 is built from 14 residues. Per the germline V gene, CDR1 is MNHNS and CDR2 is SASEGT. In DNA, the CDR3 is TGTGCCAGCAGTGCCCCAGGGGCGAACTATGGCTACACCTTC. It yields the protein CASSAPGANYGYTF.

The chain recombines TRBV7-2 with TRBJ2-5; D gene unclear. The CDR3 has 14 residues. Looked up from germline, CDR1 is SGHTA and CDR2 is FQGNSA. The ends were cut back, 4 bases at V and 5 bases at J, with 14 bases in the middle. CDR3 in DNA: TGTGCCAGCAGCTCCAAGTTGGCTCAGGAGACCCAGTACTTC. Its translation is CASSSKLAQETQYF.

The rearrangement links TRBV28 to TRBJ2-4; TRBD1 aligns across 8 bases. Germline loops: CDR1 MDHEN, CDR2 SYDVKM. The CDR3 length is 18 residues. The V gene end was trimmed by 8 bases and the J gene end by 7 bases; junction bases not matched to a gene: 22. DNA for the CDR3: TGTGCCAGCGTTCCCAGTCTCGGACAGGGTGGACGTGGTAACATTCAGTACTTC. It specifies CASVPSLGQGGRGNIQYF.

The rearrangement links TRBV28 to TRBJ2-2; 7 bases are a match to TRBD1. The germline V gene has CDR1 MDHEN and CDR2 SYDVKM. Trimming cost V 6 bases and J 10 bases; bases outside gene matches: 5. CDR3 length: 12 amino acids. The CDR3 DNA is TGTGCCAGCAGGGGACAGTTGAAGGAGCTGTTTTTT. Protein product: CASRGQLKELFF.

DNA for the CDR3: TGTGCCAGCAGCTTAAAGGGGGAGGGGGGCATGAACACTGAAGCTTTCTTT. Its translation: CASSLKGEGGMNTEAFF. The V call is TRBV7-3, the J call TRBJ1-1; TRBD1 is a possible D gene (6 bases). The germline V gene has CDR1 SGHTA and CDR2 FQGTGA. The CDR3 is 17 amino acids. V was cut by 1 base and J by 0 bases, with 15 bases left in between. The full variable domain, its missing parts supplied by reference TRBV7-3 and TRBJ1-1, is GAGVSQTPSNKVTEKGKYVELRCDPISGHTALYWYRQSLGQGPEFLIYFQGTGAADDSGLPNDRFFAVRPEGSVSTLKIQRTERGDSAVYLCASSLKGEGGMNTEAFFGQGTRLTVV.

The rearrangement links TRBV27 to TRBJ2-2; 8 bases fit TRBD2. Looked up from germline, CDR1 is MNHEY and CDR2 is SMNVEV (reference sequence). Unmatched junction bases numbered 5, after V lost 3 bases and J lost 2 bases. The CDR3 runs to 16 residues. The CDR3 nucleotides read TGTGCCAGCAGTTTGGCGCTAGCGGGCAACACCGGGGAGCTGTTTTTT. Amino acid sequence: CASSLALAGNTGELFF.

This rearrangement joins TRBV20-1 to TRBJ2-7; D ambiguous. Per germline, CDR1 DFQATT and CDR2 SNEGSKA (reference sequence). This CDR3 region has 10 residues. The germline V and J ends were trimmed by 5 bases and 3 bases, with 5 bases remaining between them. This CDR3 reads CSAPFYEQYF. The DNA of the CDR3 is TGCAGTGCTCCTTTCTACGAGCAGTACTTC.

The chain recombines TRBV5-4 with TRBJ2-3; D gene uncertain. CDR1 and CDR2 from the germline V gene are SGHNT and YYREEE (reference sequence). This CDR3 spans 14 amino acids. Trimming left V 2 bases short and J 0 bases short, with 7 bases between. DNA of the CDR3: TGTGCCAGCAGCTTACAGATGAGCACAGATACGCAGTATTTT. The encoded protein is CASSLQMSTDTQYF.

The V call is TRBV7-2, the J call TRBJ2-7; TRBD1 agrees at 9 bases. The CDR3 is 15 residues long. The V and J ends lost 6 bases and 4 bases, in that order; junction bases with no gene match: 10. Germline V gives CDR1 SGHTA, CDR2 FQGNSA. The CDR3: CASRPGTGMHYEQYF. DNA for the CDR3: TGTGCCAGCAGGCCCGGGACAGGGATGCATTACGAGCAGTACTTC.

V is TRBV5-1 and J is TRBJ2-1, with D uncertain. Germline values: CDR1 SGHRS, CDR2 YFSETQ. V was pared by 4 bases and J by 8 bases, with 7 bases between. This CDR3 region has 11 residues. The CDR3 region has the DNA TGCGCCAGCAGCCAATACTATGAGCAGTTCTTC. As protein: CASSQYYEQFF.

This chain links TRBV6-5 with TRBJ2-3; tentatively, D is TRBD2 (6 bases). The CDR3 length is 13 residues. CDR1 and CDR2 from the germline V gene are MNHEY and SVGAGI. V was pared by 10 bases and J by 4 bases, with 15 bases between. The CDR3 region has the DNA TGTGCCACCAGGGACTTAGATGCAGATACGCAGTATTTT. Translating it yields CATRDLDADTQYF.

About this clone: Germline is not matched at one junction end, which may reflect a read error. The CDR3 protein is CASSGKGWAASF. The DNA of the CDR3 is TGTGCCAGCAGTGGTAAGGGGTGGGCCGCCTCCTTT. This chain links TRBV2 with TRBJ1-1; D might be TRBD1 (5 bases). This CDR3 is built from 12 residues. Germline-derived CDR1 and CDR2 are SNHLY and FYNNEI.